This T cell receptor beta chain was obtained from a study of T-cell reconstitution after alpha-beta-depleted transplantation in children. Using unique molecular identifiers, the investigators prepared the TCRbeta library. TCRdb redid the calling of the PCR reads with MiXCR, one entry per CDR3 protein. This table has a few hundred thousand distinct CDR3 sequences, about an eighth appearing once. CDR1 is GTSNPN and CDR2 is SVGIG in the germline V gene (reference sequence). The CDR3 runs 12 residues. With 0 bases removed from V and 4 bases from J, the gap between germline ends came to 7 bases. The receptor was isolated from a human donor who donated a stem cell graft to a child with combined immunodeficiency. This specimen was PBMCs from the stem cell graft donor, taken from the stem cell graft. The chain employs TRBV30 and TRBJ2-7; D remains ambiguous. CDR3: CAWSVSAYEQYF. The CDR3 DNA reads as TGTGCCTGGAGTGTATCAGCTTACGAGCAGTACTTC.